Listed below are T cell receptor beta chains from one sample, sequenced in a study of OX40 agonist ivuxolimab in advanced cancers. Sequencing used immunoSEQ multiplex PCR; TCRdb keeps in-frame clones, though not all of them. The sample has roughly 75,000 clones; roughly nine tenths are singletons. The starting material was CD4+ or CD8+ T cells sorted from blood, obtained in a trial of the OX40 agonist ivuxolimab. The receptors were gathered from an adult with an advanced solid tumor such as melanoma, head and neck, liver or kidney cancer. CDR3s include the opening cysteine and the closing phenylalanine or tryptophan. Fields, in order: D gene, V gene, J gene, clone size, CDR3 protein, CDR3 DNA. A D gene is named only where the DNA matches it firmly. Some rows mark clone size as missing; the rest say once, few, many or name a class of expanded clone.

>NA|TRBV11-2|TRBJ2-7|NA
CASSLIREQYF
TGTGCCAGCAGCCTCATTCGCGAGCAGTACTTC
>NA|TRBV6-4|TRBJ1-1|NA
CASSARTGSTEAFF
TGTGCCAGCAGTGCCCGTACAGGGAGCACTGAAGCTTTCTTT
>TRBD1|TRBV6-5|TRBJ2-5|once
CASRPRQGLQETQYF
TGTGCCAGCAGACCCCGACAGGGGTTGCAAGAGACCCAGTACTTC
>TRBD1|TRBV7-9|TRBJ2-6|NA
CASSPGTGGFSGANVLTF
TGTGCCAGCAGCCCCGGGACAGGGGGGTTCTCTGGGGCCAACGTCCTGACTTTC
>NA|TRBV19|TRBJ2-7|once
CASRASSYEQYF
TGCGCCAGTAGGGCTAGCTCCTACGAGCAGTACTTC
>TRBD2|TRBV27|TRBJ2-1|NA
CASSLTSGIWNEQFF
TGTGCCAGCAGCCTAACTAGCGGGATTTGGAATGAGCAGTTCTTC
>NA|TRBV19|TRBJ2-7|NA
CASSIGAGSHEQYF
TGTGCCAGTAGTATAGGGGCAGGGTCCCACGAGCAGTACTTC
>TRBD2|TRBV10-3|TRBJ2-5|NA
CAISEVDSGRGETQYF
TGTGCCATCAGTGAGGTTGATAGCGGGAGAGGGGAGACCCAGTACTTC
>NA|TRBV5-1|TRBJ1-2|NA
CASSLVVDQGYTF
TGCGCCAGCAGCTTGGTGGTGGACCAAGGCTACACCTTC
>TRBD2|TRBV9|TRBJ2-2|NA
CASSGLGTSGTANTGELFF
TGTGCCAGCAGCGGACTAGGGACTAGCGGGACCGCGAACACCGGGGAGCTGTTTTTT
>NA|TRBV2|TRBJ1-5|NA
CASSIGGVGQPQHF
TGTGCCAGCAGTATAGGTGGGGTGGGTCAGCCCCAGCATTTT
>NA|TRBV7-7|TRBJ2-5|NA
CASSGRAAETQYF
TGTGCTAGCAGCGGACGAGCGGCCGAGACCCAGTACTTC
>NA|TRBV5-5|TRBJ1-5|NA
CASSQMRDSNQPQHF
TGTGCCAGCAGCCAAATGAGGGATAGCAATCAGCCCCAGCATTTT
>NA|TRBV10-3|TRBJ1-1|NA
CAISQQGTNTEAFF
TGTGCCATCAGTCAGCAGGGCACGAACACTGAAGCTTTCTTT
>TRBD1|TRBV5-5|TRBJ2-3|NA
CASKSSGTGTDTQYF
TGTGCCAGCAAAAGTTCCGGGACAGGAACAGATACGCAGTATTTT
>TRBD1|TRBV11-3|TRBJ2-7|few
CASSRRDSSYEQYF
TGTGCCAGCAGCCGACGGGACAGCTCCTACGAGCAGTACTTC
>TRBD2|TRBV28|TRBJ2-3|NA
CASSSGGISDTQYF
TGTGCCAGCAGTTCCGGGGGGATCTCAGATACGCAGTATTTT
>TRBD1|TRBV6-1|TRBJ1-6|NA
CASSEDRGRGSPLHF
TGTGCCAGCAGTGAGGACAGGGGGCGCGGTTCACCCCTCCACTTT
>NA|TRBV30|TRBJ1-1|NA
CAWRAPGPWGSFF
TGTGCCTGGAGGGCTCCGGGACCCTGGGGGTCTTTCTTT
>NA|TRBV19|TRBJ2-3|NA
CASSIIPSTDTQYF
TGTGCCAGTAGTATTATTCCTAGCACAGATACGCAGTATTTT
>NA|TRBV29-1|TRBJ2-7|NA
CSVEGGTDEQYF
TGCAGCGTTGAAGGCGGGACGGACGAGCAGTACTTC
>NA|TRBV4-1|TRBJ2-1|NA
CASSLLIPPGRGYNEQFF
TGCGCCAGCAGCCTCCTAATCCCCCCGGGGCGGGGTTACAATGAGCAGTTCTTC
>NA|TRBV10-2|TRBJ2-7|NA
CASFGFVGDGSYEQYF
TGCGCCAGCTTCGGTTTCGTTGGGGACGGCTCCTACGAGCAGTACTTC
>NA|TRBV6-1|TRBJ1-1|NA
CASSEAVGASTEAFF
TGTGCCAGCAGTGAAGCCGTAGGGGCGAGCACTGAAGCTTTCTTT
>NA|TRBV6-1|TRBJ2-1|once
CASAPSGAGAYEQFF
TGTGCCAGCGCCCCCTCGGGAGCTGGGGCATATGAGCAGTTCTTC
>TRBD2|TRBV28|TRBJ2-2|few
CASSLRGRDGELFF
TGTGCCAGCAGTTTACGGGGGAGGGACGGGGAGCTGTTTTTT
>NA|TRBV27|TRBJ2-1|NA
CASSFRGNEQFF
TGTGCCAGCAGTTTTCGAGGCAATGAGCAGTTCTTC
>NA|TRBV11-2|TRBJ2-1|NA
CASSFDGEQFF
TGTGCCAGCAGCTTCGATGGTGAGCAGTTCTTC
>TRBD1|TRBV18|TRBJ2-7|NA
CASSPPTGISYEQYF
TGTGCCAGCTCACCCCCGACAGGGATCTCCTACGAGCAGTACTTC
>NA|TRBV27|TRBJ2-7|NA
CASSLQGGQSRVEQYF
TGTGCCAGCAGTTTACAAGGCGGACAGTCCCGCGTCGAGCAGTACTTC
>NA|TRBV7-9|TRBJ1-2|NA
CASSLETHGYTF
TGTGCCAGCAGCTTAGAAACTCATGGCTACACCTTC
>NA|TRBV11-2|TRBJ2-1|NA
CASSLGGTYNEQFF
TGTGCCAGCAGCCTAGGAGGGACCTACAATGAGCAGTTCTTC
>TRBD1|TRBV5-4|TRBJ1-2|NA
CASSLTGGRGYTF
TGTGCCAGCAGCCTGACAGGGGGCCGTGGCTACACCTTC